The T cell receptor (beta chain) under discussion was sequenced for a study of blood T cells in healthy people across ages. Whole-study findings and limits: Comparison with aged donors showed that long-lived donors had more naive CD4+ cells and higher diversity. It was not known whether donors were CMV positive (a possible confounder of expanded clonotype changes). As age increased, TCR beta diversity per million T cells fell in a roughly linear fashion. Diversity of TCR beta correlated strongly with naive T cell percentage.

Next came a second PCR, run for about 7 to 12 cycles, which used a sample-barcoded 5' primer along with a J-beta primer mix. From the 5' RACE reads, TCRdb called clonotypes with MiXCR, one entry per CDR3 protein. Of 350,000 to 450,000 distinct CDR3 sequences listed, roughly half were seen once; the top ten hold approximately 51%. The CDR3 contains 15 residues. Trimming stripped 0 bases from V and 0 bases from J, with 8 bases between. Germline V gene data show CDR1 as LGHNA and CDR2 as YSLEER. Note on this clonotype: Its target is not known.

The sample taken for sequencing was blood. This receptor was taken from a man in his fifties or sixties in good health. The rearrangement uses TRBV4-3 and TRBJ1-2; D is unclear. Written as DNA, the CDR3 is TGCGCCAGCAGCCAAGATGATGTCTCTAACTATGGCTACACCTTC. Its protein is CASSQDDVSNYGYTF.